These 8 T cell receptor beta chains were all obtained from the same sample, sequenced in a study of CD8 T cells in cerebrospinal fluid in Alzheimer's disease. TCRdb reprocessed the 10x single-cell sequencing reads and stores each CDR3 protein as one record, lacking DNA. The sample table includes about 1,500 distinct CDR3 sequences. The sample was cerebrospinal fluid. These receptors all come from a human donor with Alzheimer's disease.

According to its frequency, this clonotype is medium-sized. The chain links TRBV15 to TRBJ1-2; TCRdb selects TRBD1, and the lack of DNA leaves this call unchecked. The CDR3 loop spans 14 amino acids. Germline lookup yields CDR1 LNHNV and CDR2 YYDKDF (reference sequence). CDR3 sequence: CATSRAGTGFGYTF.

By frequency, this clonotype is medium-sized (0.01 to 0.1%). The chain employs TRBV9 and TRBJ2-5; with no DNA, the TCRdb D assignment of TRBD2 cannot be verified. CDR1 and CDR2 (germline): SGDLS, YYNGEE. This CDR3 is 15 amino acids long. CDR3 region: CASGGTSGSGETQYF. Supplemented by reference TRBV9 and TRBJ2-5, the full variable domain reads DSGVTQTPKHLITATGQRVTLRCSPRSGDLSVYWYQQSLDQGLQFLIQYYNGEERAKGNILERFSAQQFPDLHSELNLSSLELGDSALYFCASGGTSGSGETQYFGPGTRLLVL.

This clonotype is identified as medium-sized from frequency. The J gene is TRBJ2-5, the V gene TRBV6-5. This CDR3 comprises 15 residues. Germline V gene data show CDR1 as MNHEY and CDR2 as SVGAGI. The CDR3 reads CASSYSRTYQETQYF.

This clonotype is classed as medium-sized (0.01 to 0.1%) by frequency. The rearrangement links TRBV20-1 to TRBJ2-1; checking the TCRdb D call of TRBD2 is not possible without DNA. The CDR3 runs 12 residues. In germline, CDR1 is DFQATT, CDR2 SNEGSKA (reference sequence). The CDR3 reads CSAERDTNEQFF.

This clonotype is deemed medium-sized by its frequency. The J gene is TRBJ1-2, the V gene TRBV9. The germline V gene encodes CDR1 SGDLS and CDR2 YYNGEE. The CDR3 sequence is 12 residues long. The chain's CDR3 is CASSVGRDGYTF.

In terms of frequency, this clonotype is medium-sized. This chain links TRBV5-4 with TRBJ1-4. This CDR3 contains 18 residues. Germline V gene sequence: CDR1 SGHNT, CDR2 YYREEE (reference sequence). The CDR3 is CASSLAATPGSWNEKLFF. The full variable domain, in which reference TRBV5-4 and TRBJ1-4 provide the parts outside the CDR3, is ETGVTQSPTHLIKTRGQQVTLRCSSQSGHNTVSWYQQALGQGPQFIFQYYREEENGRGNFPPRFSGLQFPNYSSELNVNALELDDSALYLCASSLAATPGSWNEKLFFGSGTQLSVL.

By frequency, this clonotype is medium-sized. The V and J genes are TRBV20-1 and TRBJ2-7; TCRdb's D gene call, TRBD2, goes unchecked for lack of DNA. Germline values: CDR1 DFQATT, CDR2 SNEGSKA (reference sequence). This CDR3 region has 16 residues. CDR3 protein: CSARGEGQDRDYEQYF.

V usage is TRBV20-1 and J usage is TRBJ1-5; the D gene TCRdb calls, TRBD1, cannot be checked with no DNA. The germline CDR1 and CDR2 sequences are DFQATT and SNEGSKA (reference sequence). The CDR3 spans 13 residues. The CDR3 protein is CSARPTGNQPQHF.